Presented here are 24 T cell receptor beta chains from one specimen sequenced in a study of tumor-infiltrating lymphocytes in primary liver carcinoma. A primer in the constant region served to generate TCR beta cDNA from about 470 ng of total RNA. ARM-PCR was slightly modified, and three nested multiplex PCR rounds with it gave rise to the TCR beta libraries. For approximately 11 cycles apiece, the opening two PCR rounds ran with TRBV1-TRBV30 forward primers and a C-beta reverse primer. TCRdb redid the calling of the multiplex PCR reads with MiXCR, one entry per CDR3 protein. The repertoire holds about 210,000 distinct CDR3 sequences, with 85% as singletons. Starting material for RNA and DNA co-extraction consisted of roughly 18-34 mg of unsorted bulk tissue. The specimen sequenced was tumor tissue from primary liver carcinoma. The receptors originated from a man in his forties with primary liver carcinoma and hepatitis B virus infection.

About this clonotype itself: Relative to the germline gene, one junction end is altered; a read error may explain this. The J gene is TRBJ2-2, the V gene TRBV29-1; the D gene could be TRBD1 or TRBD2 (5 bases each). This CDR3 has 13 residues. The germline V gene encodes CDR1 SQVTM and CDR2 ANQGSEA. The CDR3 loop is CIVAGTNTGELFF. The CDR3 DNA reads as TGCATCGTTGCTGGGACGAACACCGGGGAGCTTTTTTTT.

The chain carries TRBV30 and TRBJ2-5; possible D gene TRBD1, 8 bases. The germline V and J ends were trimmed by 7 bases and 8 bases, with 20 bases remaining between them. The CDR3 runs 13 residues. CDR1 and CDR2 from the germline V gene are GTSNPN and SVGIG (reference sequence). CDR3 coding DNA: TGTGCCTTAAACACAGGGGGGGCCGATACCCAGTACTTC. Translation gives CALNTGGADTQYF.

This chain joins TRBV29-1 and TRBJ1-1, with TRBD1 as a possible D gene (5 bases). V was cut by 7 bases and J by 0 bases, with 18 bases left in between. This CDR3 spans 15 amino acids. Germline V gives CDR1 SQVTM, CDR2 ANQGSEA. Here the CDR3 reads CSALPVWGMNTEAFF. Here the CDR3 DNA reads TGCAGCGCTCTTCCGGTGTGGGGGATGAACACTGAAGCTTTCTTT.

On this clonotype itself: The conserved final phenylalanine or tryptophan is absent from the CDR3, which likely points to a read error. Because the CDR3's place on the DNA is in doubt, the DNA is left out and the CDR3 is given as listed by TCRdb. The chain combines TRBV29-1 with TRBJ2-7; the table's TRBD2 call for D was not verified on the DNA. The CDR3 totals 16 residues, both ends included. The V gene's germline CDR1 is SQVTM and CDR2 ANQGSEA. CDR3 amino acids: CSAMTSETGTPYEQYI.

Here the CDR3 DNA reads TGTGCCAGTAGGTTAGGTGTCAGCAACAATGAGCAGTTCTTC. It yields the protein CASRLGVSNNEQFF. This sequence joins TRBV11-3 and TRBJ2-1; D remains unclear. V lost 9 bases to trimming and J lost 5 bases, with 17 bases between them. Germline CDR1 reads SGHNT; CDR2 reads YENEEA. The CDR3 covers 14 residues.

Comments on this clonotype: Compared with germline, one end of the junction differs, possibly owing to a read error. The gene calls are TRBV11-3 and TRBJ1-2, with D perhaps matching TRBD1 (5 bases). This CDR3 contains 17 residues. Germline CDR1 reads SGHNT; CDR2 reads YENEEA. CDR3 nucleotides: TGTGCCAACAGCCCAACGAGACAGTCCTCATCCCATTCCGGCTACACCTTC. This codes for CANSPTRQSSSHSGYTF.

This clonotype has only one observation. The chain recombines TRBV29-1 with TRBJ2-2; D may be TRBD1 or TRBD2 (5 bases each). CDR1 is SQVTM and CDR2 is ANQGSEA in the germline V gene. The CDR3 consists of 14 residues. Trimming shortened V by 6 bases and J by 16 bases, and 27 bases separated the two germline ends. CDR3 region: CSVFGPGPTGDPFF. The CDR3 DNA sequence: TGCAGCGTCTTCGGTCCGGGACCCACCGGGGATCCGTTTTTT.

For this clonotype: A clone one base away is much larger, so this may be a read error. The rearrangement uses TRBV30 and TRBJ2-1, with D perhaps matching TRBD2 (5 bases). The germline gives CDR1 GTSNPN, CDR2 SVGIG (reference sequence). The CDR3 is 16 residues long. The V end lost 2 bases, the J end lost 2 bases, and 16 bases lay between the germline ends. CDR3 DNA sequence: TGTGCCTGGAGTCTACTAGGAGGTAGGGCCTACAATGAGCAGTTCTTC. As protein: CAWSLLGGRAYNEQFF.

Concerning this clonotype itself: The junction and the germline gene differ at one end; a read error may be behind it. The chain joins TRBV6-1 to TRBJ1-5; perhaps TRBD1 as D (6 bases). This CDR3 is built from 14 residues. The germline V gene encodes CDR1 MNHNS and CDR2 SASEGT. The CDR3 region has the DNA TGTGCCAGCAGTGGAGGGGGGACGGATCAGCCCCTGCATTTT. Protein: CASSGGGTDQPLHF.

The gene calls are TRBV20-1 and TRBJ2-7; TRBD2 matches at 8 bases. This CDR3 is 13 amino acids long. Germline values: CDR1 DFQATT, CDR2 SNEGSKA (reference sequence). CDR3 in amino acids: CHSRGLDTHEQYF. The DNA of the CDR3 is TGCCATTCACGGGGACTAGACACCCACGAGCAGTACTTC.

In regard to this clonotype: As the CDR3 is not closed by the conserved phenylalanine or tryptophan, this likely results from a read error. It is unclear where the CDR3 begins or ends on the DNA, so no DNA is shown, and the CDR3 is as TCRdb lists it. The chain couples TRBV29-1 to TRBJ1-2; the table's TRBD1 call for D was not verified on the DNA. Both ends counted, the CDR3 spans 14 residues. Germline CDR1 reads SQVTM; CDR2 reads ANQGSEA. The CDR3: CSVKFGQSIYGYTL.

The table lists this clonotype with a count of one. The junction departs from germline at one end; a sequencing error may be responsible. V gene TRBV6-2 or TRBV6-3 combines with J gene TRBJ1-5, with 7 bases matching TRBD1. Germline CDR1 is MNHEY and CDR2 is SVGEGT. The CDR3 spans 16 residues. CDR3 DNA: TGTGCCACCAGTCCCCACAGGGGTGTGTGGGATCAGCCCCAGCATTTT. This codes for CATSPHRGVWDQPQHF.

Notes on this clonotype: One end of the junction does not line up with germline, which may come from a read error. The J gene is TRBJ2-4, the V gene TRBV28; no definite D call. The CDR3 length is 15 residues. Germline CDR1 is MDHEN and CDR2 is SYDVKM. CDR3: CTSCPPWLARNIQYF. For the CDR3, the DNA is TGTACCAGCTGCCCTCCCTGGTTGGCCAGAAACATTCAGTACTTC.

As to this clonotype: Germline is not matched at one junction end, which may reflect a read error. The chain links TRBV10-3 to TRBJ2-5, with D possibly TRBD1 on 5 matching bases. The CDR3 runs 14 residues. Per the germline V gene, CDR1 is ENHRY and CDR2 is SYGVKD. CDR3 in amino acids: CPISPTVPQETQYF. The CDR3 DNA reads TGTCCCATCAGCCCGACAGTCCCCCAAGAGACCCAGTACTTC.

On this clonotype itself: The conserved phenylalanine or tryptophan is not found at the CDR3 terminus, so this likely reflects a read error. Because the CDR3's place on the DNA is in doubt, the DNA is left out and the CDR3 is given as listed by TCRdb. V usage is TRBV4-1 and J usage is TRBJ2-7. Germline-derived CDR1 and CDR2 are MGHRA and YSYEKL. The CDR3 is 14 amino acids in total, end residues counted. This chain's CDR3 is CASSQETLVDEQYL.

This clonotype has a single count. The conserved phenylalanine or tryptophan normally closing the CDR3 is absent here, so this likely arose from a read error. It is unclear where the CDR3 begins or ends on the DNA, so no DNA is shown, and the CDR3 is as TCRdb lists it. This chain links TRBV6-2 or TRBV6-3 with TRBJ2-4; the table calls TRBD1, which could not be checked here. From its first to its last residue, the CDR3 has 14 amino acids. The V gene's germline CDR1 is MNHEY and CDR2 SVGEGT. The CDR3 protein is CASSRRGGENIQYL.

Of note for this clonotype: This CDR3 is missing its conserved last phenylalanine or tryptophan, likely due to a read error. The DNA is omitted, as the CDR3 cannot be located on it reliably, and the CDR3 follows TCRdb's listing. The chain employs TRBV29-1 and TRBJ2-3; the DNA was not used to check the table's D call, TRBD2. CDR1 and CDR2 from the germline V gene are SQVTM and ANQGSEA. The CDR3 comprises 14 residues, both ends counted. The CDR3 loop reads CSVTLAGVTDTQYL.

About this clonotype: Mismatch with germline at one junction end may stem from a read error. CDR3 nucleotide sequence: TGCGCCAGTAGCCAAGATCGGGTTAGCACTAGCGGGAGGGCCTACGAGCAGTACTTC. Translation gives CASSQDRVSTSGRAYEQYF. This chain connects TRBV4-1 to TRBJ2-7; 13 bases match TRBD2. CDR3 length equals 19 residues. In germline, CDR1 is MGHRA, CDR2 YSYEKL.

Details on this clonotype: A much larger clonotype is one base distant, so this may be a read error. The chain recombines TRBV28 with TRBJ2-4; D is unresolved. Germline V gene data show CDR1 as MDHEN and CDR2 as SYDVKM. The V end was cut by 3 bases, the J end by 4 bases, with 16 bases between. This CDR3 is built from 16 residues. This CDR3 reads CASSFPEFPAKNIQYF. In DNA, the CDR3 is TGTGCCAGCAGTTTTCCCGAGTTCCCTGCGAAAAACATTCAGTACTTC.

With regard to this clonotype: It is likely a read error, because the conserved phenylalanine at the end of the CDR3 is missing. This chain uses TRBV6-6 with TRBJ1-6; 9 positions match TRBD1. The CDR3 loop spans 15 amino acids. The junction had 8 bases not matched to a gene; V was cut back by 7 bases and J by 7 bases. Germline V lookup: CDR1 MNHNY, CDR2 SVGAGI (reference sequence). CDR3 region: CASILGTGRNSPLHV. The CDR3 DNA is TGTGCCAGCATTCTCGGGACAGGGCGCAATTCACCCCTCCACGTT.

For this clonotype: The germline gene is not matched at one end of the junction; a read error may be the cause. The chain uses TRBV6-5 and TRBJ1-3, with 7 bases that match TRBD1. Germline V gene data show CDR1 as MNHEY and CDR2 as SVGAGI. The CDR3 totals 15 residues. The chain's CDR3 is CASNYYRGAGNTIYF. CDR3 nucleotide sequence: TGTGCCAGCAATTACTACAGGGGTGCCGGAAACACCATATATTTT.

Remarks on this clonotype: This clone may be a read error of a much larger clone one base away. The chain recombines TRBV5-1 with TRBJ2-7; no reliable D call. Germline values: CDR1 SGHRS, CDR2 YFSETQ. Trimming pared 5 bases from V and 6 bases from J, leaving 18 bases between. CDR3 length equals 14 residues. The CDR3 spells CASRETNLNGEQYF. For the CDR3, the DNA is TGCGCCAGCAGGGAGACCAACTTAAACGGCGAGCAGTACTTC.

About this clonotype itself: The germline gene is not matched at one end of the junction; a read error may be the cause. The gene calls are TRBV29-1 and TRBJ2-6; a weak D match, TRBD1 (6 bases). Germline CDR1 is SQVTM and CDR2 is ANQGSEA. CDR3 length: 12 residues. The chain's CDR3 is CSVDSGGNVLTF. As DNA, the CDR3 is TGCAGCGTTGACTCTGGGGGCAACGTTCTGACTTTC.

The rearrangement joins TRBV12-3 or TRBV12-4 to TRBJ2-1; possibly TRBD2 for D (6 bases). CDR3 length: 16 residues. V was shortened by 8 bases and J by 15 bases, with 32 bases between the two germline ends. The CDR3 DNA reads TGTGCCAGCGCCCGAAGGGGCGGGGATTTACTTAATAAGCTGTTCTTC. This gives the protein CASARRGGDLLNKLFF.